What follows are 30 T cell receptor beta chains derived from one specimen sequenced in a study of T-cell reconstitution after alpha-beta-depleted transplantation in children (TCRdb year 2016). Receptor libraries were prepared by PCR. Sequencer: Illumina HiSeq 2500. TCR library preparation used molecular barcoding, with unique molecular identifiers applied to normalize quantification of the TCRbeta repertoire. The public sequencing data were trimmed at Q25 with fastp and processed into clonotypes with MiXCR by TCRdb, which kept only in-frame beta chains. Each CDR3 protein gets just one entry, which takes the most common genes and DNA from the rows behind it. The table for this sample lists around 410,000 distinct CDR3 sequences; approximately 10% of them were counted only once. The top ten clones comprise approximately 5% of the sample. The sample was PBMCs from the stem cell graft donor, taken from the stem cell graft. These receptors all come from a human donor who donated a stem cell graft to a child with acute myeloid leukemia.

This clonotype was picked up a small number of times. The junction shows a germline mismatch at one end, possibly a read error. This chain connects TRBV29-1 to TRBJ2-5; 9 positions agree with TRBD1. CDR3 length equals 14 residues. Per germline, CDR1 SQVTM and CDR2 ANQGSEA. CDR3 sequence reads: CSVEGQGFQETQYF. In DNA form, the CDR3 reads TGCAGCGTCGAAGGACAGGGGTTCCAAGAGACCCAGTACTTC.

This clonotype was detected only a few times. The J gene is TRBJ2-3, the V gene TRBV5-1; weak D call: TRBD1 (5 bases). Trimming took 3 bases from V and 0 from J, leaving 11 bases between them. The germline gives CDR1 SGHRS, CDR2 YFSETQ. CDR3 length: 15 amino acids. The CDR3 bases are TGCGCCAGCAGCTCGTTGACAGCTAGCACAGATACGCAGTATTTT. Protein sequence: CASSSLTASTDTQYF.

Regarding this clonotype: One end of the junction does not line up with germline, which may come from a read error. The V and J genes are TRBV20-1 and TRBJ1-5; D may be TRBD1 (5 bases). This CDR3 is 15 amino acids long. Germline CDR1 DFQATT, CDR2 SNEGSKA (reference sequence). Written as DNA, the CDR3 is TGCTGTGCTAGAGCTCCCCTGGGGGAGAATCAGCCCCAGCATTTT. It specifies CCARAPLGENQPQHF.

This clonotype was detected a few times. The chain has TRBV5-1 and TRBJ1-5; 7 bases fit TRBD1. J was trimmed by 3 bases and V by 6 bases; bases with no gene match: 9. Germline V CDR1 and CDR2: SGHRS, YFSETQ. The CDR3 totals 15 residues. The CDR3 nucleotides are TGCGCCAGCACCCCGGGCGACAGGGACAATCAGCCCCAGCATTTT. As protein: CASTPGDRDNQPQHF.

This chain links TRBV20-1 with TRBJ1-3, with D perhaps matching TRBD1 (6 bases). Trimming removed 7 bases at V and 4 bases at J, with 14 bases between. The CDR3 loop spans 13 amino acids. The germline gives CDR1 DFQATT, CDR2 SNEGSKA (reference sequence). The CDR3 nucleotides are TGCAGTGTTAGGGGGGCACGAGGAAACACCATATATTTT. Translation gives CSVRGARGNTIYF.

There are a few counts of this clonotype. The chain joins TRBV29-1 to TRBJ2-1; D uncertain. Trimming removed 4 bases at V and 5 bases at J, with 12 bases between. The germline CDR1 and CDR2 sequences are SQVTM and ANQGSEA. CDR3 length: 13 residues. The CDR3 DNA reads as TGCAGCGTTGGGTATATCAAGAACAATGAGCAGTTCTTC. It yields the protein CSVGYIKNNEQFF.

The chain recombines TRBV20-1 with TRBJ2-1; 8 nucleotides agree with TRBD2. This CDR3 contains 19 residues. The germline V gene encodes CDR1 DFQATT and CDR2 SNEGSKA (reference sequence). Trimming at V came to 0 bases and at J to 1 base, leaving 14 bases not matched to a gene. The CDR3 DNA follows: TGCAGTGCTAGAGATCTGATGGCCTTTAGCGGGGATTCCTACAATGAGCAGTTCTTC. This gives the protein CSARDLMAFSGDSYNEQFF.

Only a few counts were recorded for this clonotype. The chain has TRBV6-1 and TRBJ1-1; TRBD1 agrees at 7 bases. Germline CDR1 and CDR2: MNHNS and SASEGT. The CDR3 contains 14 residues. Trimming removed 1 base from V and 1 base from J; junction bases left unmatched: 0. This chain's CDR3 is CASSEGQGNTEAFF. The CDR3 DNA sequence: TGTGCCAGCAGTGAAGGACAGGGGAACACTGAAGCTTTCTTT.

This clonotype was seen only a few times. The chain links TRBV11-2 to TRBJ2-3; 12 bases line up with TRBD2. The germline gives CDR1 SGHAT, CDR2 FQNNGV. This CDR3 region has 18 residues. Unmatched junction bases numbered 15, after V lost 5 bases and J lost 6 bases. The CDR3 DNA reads TGTGCCAGCAGCCCCACCGATTCACTAGCGGGAGGTGGGGATACGCAGTATTTT. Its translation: CASSPTDSLAGGGDTQYF.

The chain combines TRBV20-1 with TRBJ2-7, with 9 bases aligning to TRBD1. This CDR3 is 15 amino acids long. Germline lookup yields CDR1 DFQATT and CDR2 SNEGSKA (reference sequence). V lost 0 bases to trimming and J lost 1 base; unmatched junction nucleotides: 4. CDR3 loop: CSARELGQGSYEQYV. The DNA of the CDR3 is TGCAGTGCTAGAGAGTTGGGACAGGGTTCCTACGAGCAGTACGTC.

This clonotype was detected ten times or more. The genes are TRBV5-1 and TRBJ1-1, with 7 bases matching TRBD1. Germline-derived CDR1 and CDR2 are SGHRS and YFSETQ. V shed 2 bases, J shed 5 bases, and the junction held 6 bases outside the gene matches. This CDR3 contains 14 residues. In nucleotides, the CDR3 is TGCGCCAGCAGCTTTGCAGGGGGGAGTACTGAAGCTTTCTTT. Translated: CASSFAGGSTEAFF.

The CDR3 DNA sequence: TGTGCCAGCAGCTCCCGAACCGACTCTGGAAACACCATATATTTT. This sequence encodes CASSSRTDSGNTIYF. The rearrangement links TRBV7-2 to TRBJ1-3, with D unresolved. The CDR3 runs to 15 residues. The germline CDR1 and CDR2 sequences are SGHTA and FQGNSA. V was shortened by 4 bases and J by 0 bases, with 10 bases between the two germline ends.

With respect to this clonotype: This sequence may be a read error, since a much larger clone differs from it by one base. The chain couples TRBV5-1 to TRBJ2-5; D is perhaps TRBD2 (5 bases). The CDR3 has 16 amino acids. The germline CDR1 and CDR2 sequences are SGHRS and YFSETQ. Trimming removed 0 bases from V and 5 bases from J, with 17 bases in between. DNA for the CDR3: TGCGCCAGCAGCTTGGGACTACTGGATCCTTGGGAGACCCAGTACTTC. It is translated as CASSLGLLDPWETQYF.

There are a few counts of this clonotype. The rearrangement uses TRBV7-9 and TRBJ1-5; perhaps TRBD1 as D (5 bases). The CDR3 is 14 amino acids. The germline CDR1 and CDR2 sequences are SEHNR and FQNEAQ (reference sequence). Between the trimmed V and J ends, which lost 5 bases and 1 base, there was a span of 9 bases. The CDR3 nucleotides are TGTGCCAGCAGCCGGGGGGGGAGCAATCAGCCCCAGCATTTT. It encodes CASSRGGSNQPQHF.

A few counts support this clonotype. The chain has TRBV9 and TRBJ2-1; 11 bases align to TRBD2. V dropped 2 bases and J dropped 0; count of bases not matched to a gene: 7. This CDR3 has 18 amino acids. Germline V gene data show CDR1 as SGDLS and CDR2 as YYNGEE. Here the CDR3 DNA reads TGTGCCAGCAGCGTTACTACTAGCGGGGGAGACTCCTACAATGAGCAGTTCTTC. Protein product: CASSVTTSGGDSYNEQFF.

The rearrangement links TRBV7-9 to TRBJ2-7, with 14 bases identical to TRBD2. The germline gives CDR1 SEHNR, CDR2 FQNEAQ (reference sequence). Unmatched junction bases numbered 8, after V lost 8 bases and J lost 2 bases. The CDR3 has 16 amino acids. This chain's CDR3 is CASAGTSGSQTYEQYF. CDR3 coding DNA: TGTGCCAGCGCCGGGACTAGCGGGAGCCAGACCTACGAGCAGTACTTC.

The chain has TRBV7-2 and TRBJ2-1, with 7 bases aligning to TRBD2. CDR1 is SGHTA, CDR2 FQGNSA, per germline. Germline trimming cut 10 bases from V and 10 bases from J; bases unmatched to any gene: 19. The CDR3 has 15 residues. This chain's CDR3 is CATEHELASNGEQFF. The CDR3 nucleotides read TGTGCCACAGAACACGAACTAGCGTCCAATGGAGAGCAGTTCTTC.

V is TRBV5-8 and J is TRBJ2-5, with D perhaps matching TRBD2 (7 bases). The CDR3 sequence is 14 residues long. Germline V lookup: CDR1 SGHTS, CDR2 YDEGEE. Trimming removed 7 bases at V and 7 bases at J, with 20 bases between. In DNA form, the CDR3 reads TGTGCCAGCGTGACTACCCGGGGGGCTGGGACCCAGTACTTC. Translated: CASVTTRGAGTQYF.

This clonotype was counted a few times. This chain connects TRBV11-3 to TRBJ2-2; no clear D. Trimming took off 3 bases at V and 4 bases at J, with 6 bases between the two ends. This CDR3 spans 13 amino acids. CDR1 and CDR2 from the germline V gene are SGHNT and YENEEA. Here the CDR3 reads CASSFRITGELFF. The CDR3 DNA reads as TGTGCCAGCAGCTTCAGGATCACCGGGGAGCTGTTTTTT.

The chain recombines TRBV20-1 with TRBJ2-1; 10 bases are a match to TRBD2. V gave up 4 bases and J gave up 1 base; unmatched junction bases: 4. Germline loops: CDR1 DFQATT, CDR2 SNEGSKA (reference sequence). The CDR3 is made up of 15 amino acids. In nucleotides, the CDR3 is TGCAGTGCTACGACTAGCGGGCGGTCCTACAATGAGCAGTTCTTC. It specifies CSATTSGRSYNEQFF.

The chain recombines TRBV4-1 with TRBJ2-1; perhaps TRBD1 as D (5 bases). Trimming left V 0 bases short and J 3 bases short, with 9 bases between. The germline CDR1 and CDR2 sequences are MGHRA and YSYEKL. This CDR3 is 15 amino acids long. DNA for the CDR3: TGCGCCAGCAGCCAAGACAGGGAAGTCTACAATGAGCAGTTCTTC. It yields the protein CASSQDREVYNEQFF.

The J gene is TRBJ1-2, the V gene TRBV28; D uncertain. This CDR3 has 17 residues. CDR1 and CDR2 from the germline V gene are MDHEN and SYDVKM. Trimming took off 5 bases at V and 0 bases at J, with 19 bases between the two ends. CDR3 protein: CASSPVREEGANYGYTF. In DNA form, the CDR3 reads TGTGCCAGCAGTCCGGTTCGGGAAGAGGGTGCTAACTATGGCTACACCTTC.

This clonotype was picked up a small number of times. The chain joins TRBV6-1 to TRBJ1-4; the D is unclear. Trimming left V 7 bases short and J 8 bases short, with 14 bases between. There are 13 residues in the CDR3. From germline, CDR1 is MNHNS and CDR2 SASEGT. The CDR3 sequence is CASKATVKEKLFF. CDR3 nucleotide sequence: TGTGCCAGCAAAGCAACTGTAAAGGAAAAACTGTTTTTT.

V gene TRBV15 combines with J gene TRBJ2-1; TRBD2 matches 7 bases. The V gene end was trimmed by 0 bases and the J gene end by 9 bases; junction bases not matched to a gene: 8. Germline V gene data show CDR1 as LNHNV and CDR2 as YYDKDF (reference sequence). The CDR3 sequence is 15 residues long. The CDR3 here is CATSRDRGSAPEQFF. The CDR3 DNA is TGTGCCACCAGCAGAGATCGCGGGAGTGCTCCTGAGCAGTTCTTC.

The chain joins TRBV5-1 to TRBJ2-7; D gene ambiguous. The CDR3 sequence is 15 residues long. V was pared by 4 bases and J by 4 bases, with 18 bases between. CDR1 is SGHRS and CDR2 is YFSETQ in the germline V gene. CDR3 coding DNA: TGCGCCAGCAGCCCGGAGTGGCCCGGACCTTACGAGCAGTACGTC. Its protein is CASSPEWPGPYEQYV.

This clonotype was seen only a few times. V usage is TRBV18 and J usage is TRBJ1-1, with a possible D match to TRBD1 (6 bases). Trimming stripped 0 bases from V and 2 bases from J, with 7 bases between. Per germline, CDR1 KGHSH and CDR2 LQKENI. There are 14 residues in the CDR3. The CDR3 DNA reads TGTGCCAGCTCACCACCCAGGGGCAACACTGAAGCTTTCTTT. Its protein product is CASSPPRGNTEAFF.

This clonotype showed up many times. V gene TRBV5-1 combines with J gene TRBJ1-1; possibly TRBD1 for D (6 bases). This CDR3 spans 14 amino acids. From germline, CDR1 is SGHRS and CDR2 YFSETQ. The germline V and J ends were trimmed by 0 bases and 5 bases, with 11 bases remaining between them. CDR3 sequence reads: CASSLARGRTEAFF. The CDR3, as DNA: TGCGCCAGCAGCTTGGCGAGGGGGAGGACTGAAGCTTTCTTT. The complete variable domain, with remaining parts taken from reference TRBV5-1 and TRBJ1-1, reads KAGVTQTPRYLIKTRGQQVTLSCSPISGHRSVSWYQQTPGQGLQFLFEYFSETQRNKGNFPGRFSGRQFSNSRSEMNVSTLELGDSALYLCASSLARGRTEAFFGQGTRLTVV.

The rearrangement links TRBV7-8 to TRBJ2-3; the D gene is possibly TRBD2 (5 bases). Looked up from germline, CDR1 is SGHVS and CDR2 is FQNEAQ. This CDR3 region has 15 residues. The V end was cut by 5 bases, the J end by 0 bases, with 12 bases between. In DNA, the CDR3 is TGTGCCAGCAGCCGGTCTAGCAGTAGCACAGATACGCAGTATTTT. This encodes CASSRSSSSTDTQYF.

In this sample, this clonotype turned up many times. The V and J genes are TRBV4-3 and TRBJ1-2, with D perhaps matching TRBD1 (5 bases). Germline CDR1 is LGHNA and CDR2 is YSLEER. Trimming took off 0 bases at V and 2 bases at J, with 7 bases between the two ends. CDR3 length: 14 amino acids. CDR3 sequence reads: CASSQDPGNYGYTF. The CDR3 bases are TGCGCCAGCAGCCAAGATCCAGGGAACTATGGCTACACCTTC.

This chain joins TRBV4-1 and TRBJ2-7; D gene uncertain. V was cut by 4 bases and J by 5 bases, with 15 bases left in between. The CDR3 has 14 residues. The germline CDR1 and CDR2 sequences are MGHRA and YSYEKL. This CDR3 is CASSPPWARDEQYF. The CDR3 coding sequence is TGCGCCAGCAGCCCCCCCTGGGCGCGCGACGAGCAGTACTTC.